The 17 T cell receptor beta chains presented below share a single source sample, sequenced in a study of early T cells in non-severe SARS-CoV-2 infection. TCRdb called the 5' RACE reads again in MiXCR, with one record for every CDR3 protein. The data show some 87,000 distinct CDR3 sequences, roughly an eighth seen once. The specimen was whole blood. The receptors shown here come from an adult who was a healthcare worker with PCR-confirmed SARS-CoV-2 infection or an uninfected control (not recorded which).

The chain recombines TRBV5-4 with TRBJ2-5, with D uncertain. CDR3 length: 15 amino acids. CDR1 SGHNT and CDR2 YYREEE come from the germline V gene (reference sequence). Trimming pared 4 bases from V and 5 bases from J, leaving 18 bases between. The CDR3 protein is CASSPGSRAEETQYF. The DNA of the CDR3 is TGTGCCAGCAGCCCTGGCTCCCGGGCGGAGGAGACCCAGTACTTC.

The rearrangement joins TRBV7-2 to TRBJ1-5, with TRBD1 matching over 7 bases. Germline V gives CDR1 SGHTA, CDR2 FQGNSA. V was pared by 5 bases and J by 0 bases, with 10 bases of the junction left unmatched. There are 17 residues in the CDR3. The CDR3 reads CASSPGQLINSNQPQHF. The CDR3 bases are TGTGCCAGCAGCCCGGGACAGCTAATAAATAGCAATCAGCCCCAGCATTTT.

This sequence joins TRBV7-6 and TRBJ1-4; weak D call: TRBD1 (6 bases). The CDR3 contains 18 residues. Between the trimmed V and J ends, which lost 2 bases and 0 bases, there was a span of 16 bases. CDR1 is SGHVS and CDR2 is FNYEAQ in the germline V gene. The chain's CDR3 is CASSLPLDSHATNEKLFF. Here the CDR3 DNA reads TGTGCCAGCAGCTTACCCCTGGACAGCCACGCAACTAATGAAAAACTGTTTTTT.

This clonotype has more than one count but fewer than ten. The chain's CDR3 is CASSERRWAGDQYF. In nucleotides, the CDR3 is TGTGCCAGCAGTGAAAGACGGTGGGCGGGGGACCAGTACTTC. This rearrangement joins TRBV6-1 to TRBJ2-5; 7 positions match TRBD2. Per germline, CDR1 MNHNS and CDR2 SASEGT. Trimming at V came to 2 bases and at J to 10 bases, leaving 10 bases not matched to a gene. The length of the CDR3 is 14 residues.

The gene calls are TRBV29-1 and TRBJ1-2, with TRBD1 as a possible D gene (6 bases). The CDR3 sequence is 12 residues long. Germline V gene sequence: CDR1 SQVTM, CDR2 ANQGSEA. V was trimmed by 4 bases and J by 4 bases, leaving 10 bases between them. The CDR3 spells CSVVPDSYGYTF. In nucleotides, the CDR3 is TGCAGCGTTGTACCGGACAGCTATGGCTACACCTTC.

V usage is TRBV9 and J usage is TRBJ1-1, with unresolved D. Germline CDR1 SGDLS, CDR2 YYNGEE. The CDR3 contains 15 residues. The V end lost 9 bases, the J end lost 0 bases, and 18 bases lay between the germline ends. In nucleotides, the CDR3 is TGTGCCACACAATCCCTTGGCCAACTGAACACTGAAGCTTTCTTT. Its protein is CATQSLGQLNTEAFF.

In DNA, the CDR3 is TGTGCCAGCGGGGGCGGACGGAACCGAGGCGAGCAGTACTTC. This encodes CASGGGRNRGEQYF. J is TRBJ2-7 and V is TRBV14, with D possibly matching TRBD1 (6 bases). The CDR3 loop spans 14 amino acids. V gave up 8 bases and J gave up 6 bases, with 20 bases separating them. Germline values: CDR1 SGHDN, CDR2 FVKESK.

The chain is built from TRBV27 and TRBJ2-5; a weak D match, TRBD1 (6 bases). With 0 bases removed from V and 1 base from J, the gap between germline ends came to 9 bases. The V gene's germline CDR1 is MNHEY and CDR2 SMNVEV (reference sequence). The CDR3 is 15 amino acids. CDR3 DNA: TGTGCCAGCAGTTTATCGCAGGGGCCCCAAGAGACCCAGTACTTC. It is translated as CASSLSQGPQETQYF.

The V call is TRBV3-1, the J call TRBJ2-2; D tentatively reads TRBD1 or TRBD2 (5 bases each). V was shortened by 4 bases and J by 2 bases, with 11 bases between the two germline ends. Germline CDR1 is LGHDT and CDR2 is YNNKEL (reference sequence). The CDR3 runs 15 residues. CDR3 loop: CASSPGTDNTGELFF. The DNA of the CDR3 is TGTGCCAGCAGCCCCGGGACGGATAACACCGGGGAGCTGTTTTTT. Supplemented by reference TRBV3-1 and TRBJ2-2, the full variable domain reads DTAVSQTPKYLVTQMGNDKSIKCEQNLGHDTMYWYKQDSKKFLKIMFSYNNKELIINETVPNRFSPKSPDKAHLNLHINSLELGDSAVYFCASSPGTDNTGELFFGEGSRLTVL.

The rearrangement joins TRBV7-8 to TRBJ2-7; 9 bases are shared with TRBD1. The CDR3 is 14 residues long. With V trimmed by 5 bases and J by 3 bases, 5 bases remained unmatched. CDR1 SGHVS and CDR2 FQNEAQ come from the germline V gene. In DNA form, the CDR3 reads TGTGCCAGCAGCCCACAGGGGGCCGGCTACGAGCAGTACTTC. The encoded protein is CASSPQGAGYEQYF.

The chain is built from TRBV6-5 and TRBJ2-5; 7 nucleotides line up with TRBD1. This CDR3 has 14 amino acids. Trimming took 7 bases from V and 5 from J; bases not matched to a gene: 10. CDR1 and CDR2 (germline): MNHEY, SVGAGI. CDR3 nucleotides: TGTGCCAGCATCGAGGGGGCCGGTTTTGAGACCCAGTACTTC. Translating it yields CASIEGAGFETQYF.

The chain has TRBV7-3 and TRBJ1-2; TRBD1 matches 7 bases. V was clipped by 5 bases and J by 4 bases; unmatched bases: 7. The CDR3 length is 14 residues. Germline values: CDR1 SGHTA, CDR2 FQGTGA. DNA for the CDR3: TGTGCCAGCAGCCCGACAGGGTCGTCCTATGGCTACACCTTC. Protein product: CASSPTGSSYGYTF.

The sample holds a few counts of this clonotype. This rearrangement joins TRBV20-1 to TRBJ1-3; D might be TRBD1 (5 bases). The V and J ends lost 6 bases and 2 bases respectively, with 11 bases between them. The CDR3 has 13 amino acids. The germline CDR1 and CDR2 sequences are DFQATT and SNEGSKA (reference sequence). CDR3 amino acids: CSAGGPPGNTIYF. For the CDR3, the DNA is TGCAGTGCCGGGGGACCCCCTGGAAACACCATATATTTT.

This clonotype was seen repeatedly, ten times or more. This chain connects TRBV20-1 to TRBJ2-1, with D possibly being TRBD2 (6 bases). The CDR3 runs to 17 residues. V gave up 6 bases and J gave up 4 bases, with 25 bases separating them. Germline V gives CDR1 DFQATT, CDR2 SNEGSKA (reference sequence). The CDR3 region has the DNA TGCAGTGCCCGTACCTCGGGATTAGCGGATTCTTACAATGAGCAGTTCTTC. Translating it yields CSARTSGLADSYNEQFF.

J is TRBJ2-7 and V is TRBV9; the D is unclear. V shed 3 bases and J shed 2 bases, with 9 bases lying between them. The CDR3 runs to 13 residues. From germline, CDR1 is SGDLS and CDR2 YYNGEE. The CDR3 DNA reads as TGTGCCAGCAGCGGTGCCTCGGCCTACGAGCAGTACTTC. Residues: CASSGASAYEQYF.

The rearrangement links TRBV20-1 to TRBJ2-5, with D perhaps TRBD2 (6 bases). V was cut by 7 bases and J by 4 bases, with 13 bases left in between. Germline V gene lookup returns CDR1 DFQATT and CDR2 SNEGSKA (reference sequence). The CDR3 runs 12 residues. CDR3 sequence (DNA): TGCAGTGTTGGCGGGGTAAGAGAGACCCAGTACTTC. Translated, it gives CSVGGVRETQYF.

The J gene is TRBJ2-7, the V gene TRBV6-5; D call uncertain. The CDR3 is made up of 15 amino acids. Germline V gene lookup returns CDR1 MNHEY and CDR2 SVGAGI. V gave up 0 bases and J gave up 9 bases, with 18 bases separating them. The CDR3 sequence: CASSYSNKARVGQYF. DNA for the CDR3: TGTGCCAGCAGTTACTCGAACAAGGCCCGGGTGGGGCAGTACTTC.